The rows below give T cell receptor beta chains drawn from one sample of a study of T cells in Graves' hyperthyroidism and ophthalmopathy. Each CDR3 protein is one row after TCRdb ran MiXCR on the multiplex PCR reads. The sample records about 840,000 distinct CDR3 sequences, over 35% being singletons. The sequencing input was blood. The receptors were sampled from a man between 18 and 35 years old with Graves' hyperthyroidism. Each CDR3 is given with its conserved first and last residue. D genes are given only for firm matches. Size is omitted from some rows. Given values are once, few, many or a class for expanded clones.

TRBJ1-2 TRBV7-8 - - TGTGCCAGCAGCACGCGGTGGGGGGCACCTGATGGCTACACCTTC CASSTRWGAPDGYTF
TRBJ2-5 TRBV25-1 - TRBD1 TGTGCCAGCAGTGAATGGGACAGGGGAGGGGGGGAGACCCAGTACTTC CASSEWDRGGGETQYF
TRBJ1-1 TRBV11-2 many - TGTGCCAGCAGCCAAACCGGCGCCTACACTGAAGCTTTCTTT CASSQTGAYTEAFF
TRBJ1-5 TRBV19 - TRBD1 TGTGCCAGTACCAAGACAGGGTCCTTCAATCAGCCCCAGCATTTT CASTKTGSFNQPQHF
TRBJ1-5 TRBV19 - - TGTGCCAGTAGTGTGGGCCTCGCGGGTCAGCCCCAGCATTTT CASSVGLAGQPQHF
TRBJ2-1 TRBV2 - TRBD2 TGTGCCAGCAGCGCGGGACTAGCGGGTTACAATGAGCAGTTCTTC CASSAGLAGYNEQFF
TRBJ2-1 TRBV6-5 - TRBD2 TGTGCCAGCAGTGAATGGGGTAGCGGGGGTAGGGATGAGCAGTTCTTC CASSEWGSGGRDEQFF
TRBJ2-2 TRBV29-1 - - TGCAGCTTATCGGCCGGGGAGCTGTTTTTT CSLSAGELFF
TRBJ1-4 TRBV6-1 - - TGTGCCAGCAGTGAAGCAAGAGGGTCTAATGAAAAACTGTTTTTT CASSEARGSNEKLFF
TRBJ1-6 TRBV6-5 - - TGTGCCAACAGACCCGGATGGATTTCCTCACCCCTCCACTTT CANRPGWISSPLHF
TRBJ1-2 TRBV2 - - TGTGCCAGCCACGTAGGGGCGGATTATGGCTACACCTTC CASHVGADYGYTF
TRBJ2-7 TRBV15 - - TGTGCCACCAGCAACCGGGACGGAGAATACGAGCAGTACTTC CATSNRDGEYEQYF
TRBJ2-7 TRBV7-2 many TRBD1 TGTGCCAGCAGCCGGGACAGGGGAAGCTCCTACGAGCAGTACTTC CASSRDRGSSYEQYF
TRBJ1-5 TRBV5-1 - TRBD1 TGCGCCAGCAGCTTCACGCAGGGGGAACAGCCCCAGCATTTT CASSFTQGEQPQHF
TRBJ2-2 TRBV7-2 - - TGTGCCAGCAGCTTAGCCGCGGGCGGGGAGCTGTTTTTT CASSLAAGGELFF
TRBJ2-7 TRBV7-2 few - TGTGCCAGCAGCTTAGGTACGATCGAGACAGTTTCCTACGAGCAGTACTTC CASSLGTIETVSYEQYF
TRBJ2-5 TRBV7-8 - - TGTGCCAGCAGCTTAGCCTTTGGGGGGCGGGAGACCCAGTACTTC CASSLAFGGRETQYF
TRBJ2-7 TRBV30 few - TGTGCCTCATCCCACCAATCCTACGAGCAGTACTTC CASSHQSYEQYF
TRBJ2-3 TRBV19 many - TGTGCCAGTGGGGGCCAAACGCAGTATTTT CASGGQTQYF
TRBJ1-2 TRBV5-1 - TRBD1 TGCGCCAGCAGCTTGAGTCACGGGACAGCCTCAGCTTATGGCTACACCTTC CASSLSHGTASAYGYTF
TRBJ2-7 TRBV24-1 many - TGTGCCACCAGTGAGGCGTGGGCCGGGACACCTGACTACGAGCAGTACTTC CATSEAWAGTPDYEQYF
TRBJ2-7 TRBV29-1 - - TGCAGCGTTAGCGCTACTGACTCCTACGAGCAGTACTTC CSVSATDSYEQYF
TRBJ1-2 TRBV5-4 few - TGTGCCAGCAGTTACCGGGAGAACTATGGCTACACCTTC CASSYRENYGYTF
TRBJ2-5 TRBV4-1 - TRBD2 TGCGCCAGCAGCCAAACTAGCGCGGAGACCCAGTACTTC CASSQTSAETQYF
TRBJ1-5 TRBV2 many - TGTGCCAGCAGTGACGAATCAGGATCGGGACAGCCCCAGCATTTT CASSDESGSGQPQHF
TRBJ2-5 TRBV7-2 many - TGTGCCAGCAGCTTTCGGGGTGGTATAGAGACCCAGTACTTC CASSFRGGIETQYF
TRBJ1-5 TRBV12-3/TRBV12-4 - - TGTGCCAGCAGTCGCGGGCCCGGAGGTATATATAGCAATCAGCCCCAGCATTTT CASSRGPGGIYSNQPQHF
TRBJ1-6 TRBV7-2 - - TGTGCCAGCAGCTTAGCAGGTCTTGGGAATTCACCCCTCCACTTT CASSLAGLGNSPLHF
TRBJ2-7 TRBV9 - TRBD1 TGTGCCAGCAGCTTCGTGGACAGGGAACGGGAGCAGTACTTC CASSFVDREREQYF
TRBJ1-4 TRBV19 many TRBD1 TGTGCCAGTAGTCACAGGGGAACAACTAATGAAAAACTGTTTTTT CASSHRGTTNEKLFF
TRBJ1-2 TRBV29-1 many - TGCAGCGTTGCGGCACAGGGCCAAAGAGCTAACTATGGCTACACCTTC CSVAAQGQRANYGYTF
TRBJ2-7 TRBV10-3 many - TGTGCCATCAGTGAGTCAGCGAGCGAGCACTACGAGCAGTACTTC CAISESASEHYEQYF
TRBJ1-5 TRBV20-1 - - TGCAGTGCTTTCTCAGGGATTAGCAATCAGCCCCAGCATTTT CSAFSGISNQPQHF
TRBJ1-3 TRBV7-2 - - TGTGCCAGCAGTTCCCAAAAGGTCTCTGGAAACACCATGTATTTT CASSSQKVSGNTMYF
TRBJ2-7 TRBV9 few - TGTGCCAGCAGCGTAGAGGGCCAGTCCTACGAGCAGTACTTC CASSVEGQSYEQYF